This T cell receptor beta chain was observed in a study of cytomegalovirus exposure and HLA in healthy donors. Background on the study: Among the roughly 380 donors who were genotyped, about 80% fell in the genetic ancestry cluster that is associated with self-reported Caucasian donors.

This CDR3 is built from 14 residues. The germline V and J ends were trimmed by 6 bases and 4 bases, with 13 bases remaining between them. From germline, CDR1 is MNHNS and CDR2 SASEGT. In regard to this clone: The antigen is unknown.

There were likely unrecorded immune exposures, though donors were nominally healthy when sampled. Whole-study findings and limits: Later analysis found that TCR beta chains associated with HLA were more clonally expanded than other, equally common chains. Researchers reported in a later analysis that a missense DCLRE1C variant was tied to TCR beta V- and J-gene trimming.

A multiplex PCR was run with 60 Vbeta primers and 13 Jbeta primers. Some clones are missing from TCRdb's copy, which holds only in-frame ones; the method was immunoSEQ multiplex PCR. The table shows 170,000 or so clones, with 70% to 90% occurring only once. Sample: PBMCs. The source of this sequence is a girl between 10 and 17 years old in good health and CMV-seropositive. The chain has TRBV6-1 and TRBJ1-5; TRBD1 might be the D (5 bases). CDR3: CASSQAGGNQPQHF. DNA of the CDR3: TGTGCCAGCAGCCAAGCGGGGGGGAATCAGCCCCAGCATTTT.